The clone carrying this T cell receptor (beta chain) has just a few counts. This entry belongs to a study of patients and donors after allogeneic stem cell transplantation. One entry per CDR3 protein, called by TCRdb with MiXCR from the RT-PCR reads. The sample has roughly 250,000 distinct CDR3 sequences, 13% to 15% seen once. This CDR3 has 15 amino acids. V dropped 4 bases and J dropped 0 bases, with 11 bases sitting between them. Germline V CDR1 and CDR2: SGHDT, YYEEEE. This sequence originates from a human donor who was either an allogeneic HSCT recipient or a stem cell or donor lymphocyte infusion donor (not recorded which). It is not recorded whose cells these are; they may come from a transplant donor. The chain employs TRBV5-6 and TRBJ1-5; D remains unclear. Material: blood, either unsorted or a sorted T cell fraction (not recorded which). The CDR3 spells CASSRTDVSNQPQHF. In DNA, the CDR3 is TGTGCCAGCAGCCGGACGGACGTTAGCAATCAGCCCCAGCATTTT.